This T cell receptor (beta chain) is drawn from a study of CD8 T cells in ankylosing spondylitis. Trimming pared 3 bases from V and 7 bases from J, leaving 10 bases between. Germline V lookup: CDR1 SNHLY, CDR2 FYNNEI. This CDR3 is built from 13 residues. Study observations and caveats: According to the report, clones linked to the disease were significantly enriched in matched synovial fluid samples taken from ankylosing spondylitis patients. CD8+ by phenotype, disease-linked clones were relatively rare in peripheral blood. What appeared characteristic of ankylosing spondylitis blood was a TCR beta motif of eight highly homologous variants.

In TCRdb, the 5' RACE reads were re-called with MiXCR into one record per CDR3 protein. The table has around 130,000 distinct CDR3 sequences, about a tenth seen once. This clonotype occurred many times. What it recognizes is unknown. The sequence was obtained from a male donor with ankylosing spondylitis or in good health (not recorded which). The J gene is TRBJ2-4, the V gene TRBV2; D not certain. Sequenced input: blood, either unsorted or a sorted T cell fraction (not recorded which). CDR3 residues: CASSEVVRNIQYF. CDR3 DNA: TGTGCCAGCAGTGAGGTGGTCCGTAACATTCAGTACTTC.